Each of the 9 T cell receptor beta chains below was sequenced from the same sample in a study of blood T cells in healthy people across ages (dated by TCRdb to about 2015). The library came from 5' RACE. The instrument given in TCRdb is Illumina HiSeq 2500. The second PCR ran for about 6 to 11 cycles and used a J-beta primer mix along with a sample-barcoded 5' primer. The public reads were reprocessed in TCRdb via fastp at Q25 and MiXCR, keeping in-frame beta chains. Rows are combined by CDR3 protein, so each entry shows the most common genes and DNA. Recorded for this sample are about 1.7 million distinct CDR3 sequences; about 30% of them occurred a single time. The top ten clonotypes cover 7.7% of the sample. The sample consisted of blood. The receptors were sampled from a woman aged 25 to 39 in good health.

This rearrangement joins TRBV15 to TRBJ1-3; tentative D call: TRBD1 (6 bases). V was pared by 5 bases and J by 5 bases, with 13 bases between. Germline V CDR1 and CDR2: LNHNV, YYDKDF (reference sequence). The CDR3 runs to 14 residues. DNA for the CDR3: TGTGCCACCAGCCCGGGGGGCGTACGAAACACCATATATTTT. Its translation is CATSPGGVRNTIYF.

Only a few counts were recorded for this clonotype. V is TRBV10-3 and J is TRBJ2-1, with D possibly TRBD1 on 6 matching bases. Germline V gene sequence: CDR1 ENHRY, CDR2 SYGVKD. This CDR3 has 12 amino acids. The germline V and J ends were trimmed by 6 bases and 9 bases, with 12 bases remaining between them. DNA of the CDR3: TGTGCCATCAGAGATACAGGGAGTGAGCAGTTCTTC. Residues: CAIRDTGSEQFF.

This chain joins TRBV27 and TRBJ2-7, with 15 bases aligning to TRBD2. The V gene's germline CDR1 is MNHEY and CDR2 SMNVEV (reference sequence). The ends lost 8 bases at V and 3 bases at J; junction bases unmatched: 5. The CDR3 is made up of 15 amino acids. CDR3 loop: CASAWGLAGGYEQYF. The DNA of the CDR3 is TGTGCCAGCGCGTGGGGACTAGCGGGAGGCTACGAGCAGTACTTC.

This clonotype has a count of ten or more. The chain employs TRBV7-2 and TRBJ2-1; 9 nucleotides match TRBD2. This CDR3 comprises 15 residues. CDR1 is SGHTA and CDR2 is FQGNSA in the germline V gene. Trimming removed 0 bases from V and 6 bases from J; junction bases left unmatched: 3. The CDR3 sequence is CASSLAGSGSNEQFF. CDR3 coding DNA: TGTGCCAGCAGCTTAGCGGGTAGCGGGAGCAATGAGCAGTTCTTC.

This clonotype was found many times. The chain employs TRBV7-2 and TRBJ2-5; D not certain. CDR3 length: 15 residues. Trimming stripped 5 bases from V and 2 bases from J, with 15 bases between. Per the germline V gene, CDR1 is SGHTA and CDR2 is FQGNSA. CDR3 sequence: CASSPTRYGQETQYF. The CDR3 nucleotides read TGTGCCAGCAGCCCCACACGGTACGGACAAGAGACCCAGTACTTC.

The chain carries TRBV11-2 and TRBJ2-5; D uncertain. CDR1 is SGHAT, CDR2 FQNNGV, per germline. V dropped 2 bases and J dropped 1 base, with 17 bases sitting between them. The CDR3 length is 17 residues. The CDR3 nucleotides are TGTGCCAGCAGCTTATATGGCCTTGGTAATCTCCAAGAGACCCAGTACTTC. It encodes CASSLYGLGNLQETQYF.

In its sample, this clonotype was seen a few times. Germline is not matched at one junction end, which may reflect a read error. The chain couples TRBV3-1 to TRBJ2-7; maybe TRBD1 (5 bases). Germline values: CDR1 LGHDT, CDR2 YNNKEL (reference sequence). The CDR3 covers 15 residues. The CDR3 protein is CTSSQDLPGPYEQYF. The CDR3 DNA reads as TGTACCAGCAGCCAAGATCTCCCAGGGCCCTACGAGCAGTACTTC.

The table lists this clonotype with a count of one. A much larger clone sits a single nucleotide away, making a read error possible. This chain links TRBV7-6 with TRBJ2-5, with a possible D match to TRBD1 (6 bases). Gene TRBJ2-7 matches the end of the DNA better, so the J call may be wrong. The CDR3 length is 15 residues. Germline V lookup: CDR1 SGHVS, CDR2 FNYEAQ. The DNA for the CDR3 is TGTGCCAGCAGTTCTTCAGGGGAAGGGCCCTACGAGCAGTACTTC. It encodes CASSSSGEGPYEQYF.

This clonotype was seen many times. The CDR3 loop reads CASSLPGLNEKLFF. CDR3 bases: TGCGCCAGCAGCCTACCCGGACTTAATGAAAAACTGTTTTTT. V gene TRBV4-1 combines with J gene TRBJ1-4; D is undetermined. Germline values: CDR1 MGHRA, CDR2 YSYEKL. The CDR3 covers 14 residues. Trimming removed 4 bases from V and 4 bases from J, with 10 bases in between.